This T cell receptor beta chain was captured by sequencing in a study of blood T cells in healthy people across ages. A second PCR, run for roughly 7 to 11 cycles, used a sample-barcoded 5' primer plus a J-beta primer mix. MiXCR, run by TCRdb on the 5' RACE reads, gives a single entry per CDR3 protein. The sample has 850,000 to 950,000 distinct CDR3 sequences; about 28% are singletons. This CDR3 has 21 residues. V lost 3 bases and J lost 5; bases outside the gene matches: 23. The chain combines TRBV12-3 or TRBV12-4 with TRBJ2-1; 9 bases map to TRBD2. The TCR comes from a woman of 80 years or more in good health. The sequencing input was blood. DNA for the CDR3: TGTGCCAGCAGTTTGCGGTTTCTAGGGACTAGCTCGCGGGGTGACCACAATGAGCAGTTCTTC. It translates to CASSLRFLGTSSRGDHNEQFF.